The following is a T cell receptor beta chain sequence with its context. Antigen specificity is unknown. The data belong to a study of regulatory T cells. Study outcomes and limitations: In CD3G deficiency, regulatory T cells had lower Shannon diversity than autologous conventional CD4+ and control regulatory cells. Unique productive TRB reads were about tenfold lower in patient Treg samples than controls.

Patients aged 2 to 39 years had fewer naive T cells. CD4+ cells were sorted into CD25-high CD127-low regulatory cells and CD25-low CD127-high conventional cells. The primer mix had 52 TRBV and 13 TRBJ primers. Repertoires were generated with immunoSEQ multiplex PCR, while TCRdb's copy carries only in-frame clones and drops some. The sample consists of roughly 3,600 clones, around 94% of them appearing once. This CDR3 comprises 15 residues. Germline V gene sequence: CDR1 SGHRS, CDR2 YFSETQ. Germline trimming cut 3 bases from V and 4 bases from J; bases unmatched to any gene: 5. The chain joins TRBV5-1 to TRBJ2-5, with 11 bases aligning to TRBD2. The sample taken for sequencing was CD4+ Tregs sorted from blood. The TCR was taken from a person between 18 and 30 years old with CD3G deficiency. The CDR3 nucleotides are TGCGCCAGCAGCTGGGGGACTAGCGGACCAGAGACCCAGTACTTC. Amino acid sequence: CASSWGTSGPETQYF. Combining the CDR3 with reference TRBV5-1 and TRBJ2-5 gives the whole variable domain KAGVTQTPRYLIKTRGQQVTLSCSPISGHRSVSWYQQTPGQGLQFLFEYFSETQRNKGNFPGRFSGRQFSNSRSEMNVSTLELGDSALYLCASSWGTSGPETQYFGPGTRLLVL.